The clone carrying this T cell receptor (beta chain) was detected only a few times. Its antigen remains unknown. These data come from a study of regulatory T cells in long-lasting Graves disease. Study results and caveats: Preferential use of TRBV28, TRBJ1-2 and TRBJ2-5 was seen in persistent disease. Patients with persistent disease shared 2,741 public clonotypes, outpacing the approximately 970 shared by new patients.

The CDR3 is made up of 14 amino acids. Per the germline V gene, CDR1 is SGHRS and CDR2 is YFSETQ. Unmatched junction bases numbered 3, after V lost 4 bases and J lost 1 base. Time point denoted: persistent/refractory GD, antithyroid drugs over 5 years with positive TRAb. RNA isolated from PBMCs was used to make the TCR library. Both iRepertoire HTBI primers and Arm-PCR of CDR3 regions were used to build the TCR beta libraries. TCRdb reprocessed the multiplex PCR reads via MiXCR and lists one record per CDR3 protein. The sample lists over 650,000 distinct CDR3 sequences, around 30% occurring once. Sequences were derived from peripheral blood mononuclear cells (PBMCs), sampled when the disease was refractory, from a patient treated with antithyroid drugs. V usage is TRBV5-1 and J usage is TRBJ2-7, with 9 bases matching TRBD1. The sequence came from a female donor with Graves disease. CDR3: CASSRTGESYEQYF. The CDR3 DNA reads TGCGCCAGCAGCAGGACAGGGGAGTCCTACGAGCAGTACTTC.